This TCR beta chain was profiled in a study of tumor and adjacent non-tumor tissue in lung cancer. Details on this clonotype: Here the CDR3 omits its conserved ending phenylalanine or tryptophan, so a read error is the likely source.

No cell sorting was done before RNA was extracted from the tissue. TCRbeta libraries were built with three rounds of nested PCR, modified from ARM-PCR. TCRdb reprocessed the multiplex PCR reads via MiXCR and lists one record per CDR3 protein. This table has 75,000 to 95,000 distinct CDR3 sequences, over 60% appearing once. The source of this sequence is a woman aged 40 to 50 with non-small cell lung cancer. Input material: lung tumor tissue.

The CDR3 sequence: CASFQAGGPNTGELFL. The CDR3 nucleotides are TGTGCCAGTTTCCAGGCGGGAGGTCCGAACACCGGGGAGCTGTTTTTA. The rearrangement uses TRBV6-2 or TRBV6-3 and TRBJ2-2; the match to TRBD2 covers 8 bases. Germline CDR1 is MNHEY and CDR2 is SVGEGT. The CDR3 sequence is 16 residues long. V was clipped by 9 bases and J by 0 bases; unmatched bases: 9.